The 28 T cell receptor beta chains below were found in one sample sequenced in a study of blood T cell repertoires in COVID-19. Clones were sequenced by immunoSEQ multiplex PCR, and TCRdb holds only the in-frame ones, with some missing. The top ten hold more than 5.5% of the sample, which has around 150,000 clones, about 86% seen once. The specimen sequenced was PBMCs or T cells enriched from blood (not recorded which). The source is a man aged 45-65 years who had recovered from COVID-19.

The gene calls are TRBV11-2 and TRBJ1-1, with D maybe TRBD1 (5 bases). Trimming pared 5 bases from V and 0 bases from J, leaving 7 bases between. CDR3 length: 13 amino acids. Germline V CDR1 and CDR2: SGHAT, FQNNGV. The CDR3 DNA reads as TGTGCCAGCAGCCCACAGGTGAACACTGAAGCTTTCTTT. It codes for CASSPQVNTEAFF. The full variable domain, completed using reference TRBV11-2 and TRBJ1-1, is EAGVAQSPRYKIIEKRQSVAFWCNPISGHATLYWYQQILGQGPKLLIQFQNNGVVDDSQLPKDRFSAERLKGVDSTLKIQPAKLEDSAVYLCASSPQVNTEAFFGQGTRLTVV.

The V and J genes are TRBV27 and TRBJ1-4; possibly TRBD1 for D (5 bases). The CDR3 covers 13 residues. CDR1 and CDR2 from the germline V gene are MNHEY and SMNVEV (reference sequence). V dropped 6 bases and J dropped 7 bases, with 12 bases sitting between them. The DNA of the CDR3 is TGTGCCAGCAGAGGGGCAGGGATTGAAAAACTGTTTTTT. This gives the protein CASRGAGIEKLFF.

As concerns this clone: Other nucleotide sequences from this sample produce the same CDR3. The chain carries TRBV6-5 and TRBJ2-7; 11 nucleotides agree with TRBD1. CDR1 and CDR2 (germline): MNHEY, SVGAGI. J lost 4 bases, V lost 2 bases, and 4 bases had no gene match. The CDR3 has 15 amino acids. The CDR3: CASSYRDRGGYEQYF. The CDR3 bases are TGTGCCAGCAGTTACCGGGACAGGGGGGGGTACGAGCAGTACTTC.

The chain has TRBV5-1 and TRBJ1-2; 8 bases line up with TRBD1. The CDR3 is made up of 13 amino acids. Germline CDR1 is SGHRS and CDR2 is YFSETQ. Trimming removed 5 bases from V and 7 bases from J; junction bases left unmatched: 7. The CDR3 region has the DNA TGCGCCAGCAGTTATGACAGGGGTAGTGGCTACACCTTC. This gives the protein CASSYDRGSGYTF.

This chain uses TRBV5-4 with TRBJ1-1; D is unclear. CDR3 size: 13 residues. Per the germline V gene, CDR1 is SGHNT and CDR2 is YYREEE (reference sequence). V dropped 0 bases and J dropped 1 base, with 4 bases sitting between them. The CDR3 region is CASSLEQNTEAFF. CDR3 sequence (DNA): TGTGCCAGCAGCTTGGAGCAGAACACTGAAGCTTTCTTT.

The V call is TRBV19, the J call TRBJ2-2; 8 bases are a match to TRBD2. The CDR3 spans 15 residues. CDR1 is LNHDA, CDR2 SQIVND, per germline (reference sequence). With 6 bases clipped from V and 2 bases from J, the junction kept 5 bases outside the gene matches. CDR3 DNA: TGTGCCAGTAGCGCAGCGGGGGCCAACACCGGGGAGCTGTTTTTT. This translates into CASSAAGANTGELFF.

This clone was observed once. This rearrangement joins TRBV6-2 or TRBV6-3 to TRBJ2-7, with 8 bases that match TRBD1. Germline CDR1 MNHEY, CDR2 SVGEGT. Trimming removed 5 bases from V and 4 bases from J; junction bases left unmatched: 7. The CDR3 runs 14 residues. CDR3 in amino acids: CASSNGQGIYEQYF. In nucleotides, the CDR3 is TGTGCCAGCAGTAATGGACAGGGTATTTACGAGCAGTACTTC.

The chain couples TRBV19 to TRBJ1-1; 8 bases fit TRBD1. This CDR3 contains 16 residues. J was trimmed by 4 bases and V by 7 bases; bases with no gene match: 14. Germline V CDR1 and CDR2: LNHDA, SQIVND (reference sequence). CDR3 coding DNA: TGTGCCAGTACCTCAAGAAATGGACAGGGAGGCACTGAAGCTTTCTTT. Its protein product is CASTSRNGQGGTEAFF.

The chain couples TRBV6-5 to TRBJ2-7; D call uncertain. CDR3 length equals 12 residues. In germline, CDR1 is MNHEY, CDR2 SVGAGI. V lost 2 bases to trimming and J lost 2 bases, with 4 bases between them. The CDR3 nucleotides are TGTGCCAGCAGTTACAACACCTACGAGCAGTACTTC. Its protein product is CASSYNTYEQYF.

The genes are TRBV5-1 and TRBJ1-6; D uncertain. Germline CDR1 and CDR2: SGHRS and YFSETQ. V lost 4 bases and J lost 6, with 14 bases in between. This CDR3 comprises 15 residues. CDR3 nucleotides: TGCGCCAGCAGCCTGGCGTCGGAGCTTAATTCACCCCTCCACTTT. Protein: CASSLASELNSPLHF.

The chain links TRBV10-3 to TRBJ2-7; TRBD1 aligns across 8 bases. Germline V gene sequence: CDR1 ENHRY, CDR2 SYGVKD. V shed 2 bases, J shed 4 bases, and the junction held 4 bases outside the gene matches. CDR3 length: 14 amino acids. CDR3 DNA sequence: TGTGCCATCAGTGAGGGGACAGGAAAGTACGAGCAGTACTTC. Protein sequence: CAISEGTGKYEQYF.

V usage is TRBV6-4 and J usage is TRBJ1-6, with 9 bases identical to TRBD1. The CDR3 covers 15 residues. V dropped 3 bases and J dropped 10; count of bases not matched to a gene: 7. Per germline, CDR1 MRHNA and CDR2 SNTAGT. CDR3 amino acids: CASSELGQGLSPLHF. DNA of the CDR3: TGTGCCAGCAGTGAATTGGGACAGGGCTTATCACCCCTCCACTTT.

This clone was seen only once. The genes are TRBV6-5 and TRBJ1-5; D gene ambiguous. This CDR3 has 12 residues. Germline V gene sequence: CDR1 MNHEY, CDR2 SVGAGI. Trimming shortened V by 8 bases and J by 4 bases, and 9 bases separated the two germline ends. The CDR3 loop reads CASGGWNQPQHF. CDR3 nucleotide sequence: TGTGCCAGCGGAGGGTGGAATCAGCCCCAGCATTTT.

The rearrangement uses TRBV10-3 and TRBJ2-7; 7 nucleotides match TRBD2. The CDR3 spans 15 residues. Germline CDR1 and CDR2: ENHRY and SYGVKD. The V gene end was trimmed by 3 bases and the J gene end by 6 bases; junction bases not matched to a gene: 11. CDR3 residues: CAISETSASPGEQYF. CDR3 in DNA: TGTGCCATCAGTGAAACTAGCGCTTCTCCTGGCGAGCAGTACTTC.

CDR3 in amino acids: CASSIGQGNTEAFF. CDR3 sequence (DNA): TGCGCCAGCAGCATTGGACAGGGGAACACTGAAGCTTTCTTT. The V and J genes are TRBV5-1 and TRBJ1-1; TRBD1 matches at 8 bases. V lost 4 bases and J lost 1; bases outside the gene matches: 3. The CDR3 has 14 amino acids. Germline V lookup: CDR1 SGHRS, CDR2 YFSETQ.

The rearrangement uses TRBV7-2 and TRBJ2-2; possibly TRBD2 for D (6 bases). This CDR3 contains 15 residues. The germline gives CDR1 SGHTA, CDR2 FQGNSA. V lost 5 bases and J 6 bases, leaving 16 bases between the germline ends. CDR3 amino acids: CASSPRLTGAGELFF. CDR3 sequence (DNA): TGTGCCAGCAGCCCGCGATTGACGGGGGCCGGGGAGCTGTTTTTT.

V is TRBV19 and J is TRBJ1-4; D may be TRBD1 (5 bases). The germline CDR1 and CDR2 sequences are LNHDA and SQIVND (reference sequence). V shed 5 bases and J shed 10 bases, with 8 bases lying between them. CDR3 length: 11 residues. This chain's CDR3 is CASSPRGKLFF. The CDR3 region has the DNA TGTGCCAGTAGTCCAAGGGGAAAACTGTTTTTT.

V usage is TRBV10-3 and J usage is TRBJ2-7; weak D call: TRBD1 (5 bases). This CDR3 has 16 amino acids. V was clipped by 4 bases and J by 4 bases, with 20 bases between them. Germline lookup yields CDR1 ENHRY and CDR2 SYGVKD. Written as DNA, the CDR3 is TGTGCCATCAGTGTTGAAGGGGAAGGGGAAACTTACGAGCAGTACTTC. Translation gives CAISVEGEGETYEQYF.

J is TRBJ2-3 and V is TRBV12-3 or TRBV12-4; no definite D call. The germline V and J ends were trimmed by 6 bases and 4 bases, with 5 bases remaining between them. This CDR3 region has 11 residues. CDR3 sequence reads: CASSLADTQYF. The CDR3 DNA sequence: TGTGCCAGCAGCCTAGCAGATACGCAGTATTTT.

The chain has TRBV19 and TRBJ1-1; 8 bases line up with TRBD1. The junction had 6 bases not matched to a gene; V was cut back by 5 bases and J by 7 bases. Germline V CDR1 and CDR2: LNHDA, SQIVND (reference sequence). The CDR3 consists of 13 residues. The CDR3 here is CASSPRQGFEAFF. In DNA, the CDR3 is TGTGCCAGTAGTCCAAGACAGGGGTTTGAAGCTTTCTTT.

The chain links TRBV19 to TRBJ2-1, with 7 bases that match TRBD1. Unmatched junction bases numbered 8, after V lost 6 bases and J lost 0 bases. The CDR3 loop spans 16 amino acids. In germline, CDR1 is LNHDA, CDR2 SQIVND (reference sequence). As DNA, the CDR3 is TGTGCCAGTAGGCCCCTCCGGGACAGCTCCTACAATGAGCAGTTCTTC. It specifies CASRPLRDSSYNEQFF.

The chain uses TRBV12-5 and TRBJ1-4; possible D gene TRBD1, 5 bases. CDR3 size: 15 residues. Between the trimmed V and J ends, which lost 1 base and 8 bases, there was a span of 14 bases. Germline CDR1 LGHNT, CDR2 FRNRAP. The CDR3 DNA reads TGTGCTAGTGGTTTGGGCCCGGGGGGATTCGAAAAACTGTTTTTT. It translates to CASGLGPGGFEKLFF.

The V call is TRBV5-1, the J call TRBJ2-5; tentatively, D is TRBD2 (5 bases). The germline gives CDR1 SGHRS, CDR2 YFSETQ. The CDR3 has 15 residues. Trimming removed 6 bases from V and 2 bases from J, with 17 bases in between. The CDR3 region is CASTSRTGQQETQYF. DNA for the CDR3: TGCGCCAGCACCTCTAGGACTGGCCAACAAGAGACCCAGTACTTC.

The genes are TRBV4-2 and TRBJ1-2, with D hard to call. Per germline, CDR1 LGHNA and CDR2 YNFKEQ. V shed 1 base and J shed 0 bases, with 9 bases lying between them. The CDR3 has 15 amino acids. The CDR3 protein is CASSQVEETNYGYTF. In DNA form, the CDR3 reads TGTGCCAGCAGCCAAGTGGAGGAGACTAACTATGGCTACACCTTC.

The chain recombines TRBV7-3 with TRBJ2-6; D not resolved. CDR1 is SGHTA, CDR2 FQGTGA, per germline. With 2 bases removed from V and 0 bases from J, the gap between germline ends came to 8 bases. The CDR3 has 16 residues. The CDR3 nucleotides are TGTGCCAGCAGCTTAGACGGAGCCTCTGGGGCCAACGTCCTGACTTTC. It is translated as CASSLDGASGANVLTF.

V and J are TRBV6-2 or TRBV6-3 and TRBJ1-2; D is perhaps TRBD1 (5 bases). The CDR3 is 14 amino acids. V was trimmed by 2 bases and J by 7 bases, leaving 14 bases between them. The germline gives CDR1 MNHEY, CDR2 SVGEGT. As DNA, the CDR3 is TGTGCCAGCAGTTACGCCGCCTCAGGGCTTGGCTACACCTTC. The encoded protein is CASSYAASGLGYTF.

V is TRBV7-9 and J is TRBJ1-2; 8 nucleotides align to TRBD1. CDR1 and CDR2 (germline): SEHNR, FQNEAQ (reference sequence). The CDR3 consists of 15 residues. Trimming cost V 5 bases and J 0 bases; bases outside gene matches: 5. CDR3 sequence: CASSIGTGPNYGYTF. The CDR3 bases are TGTGCCAGCAGCATAGGGACAGGTCCTAACTATGGCTACACCTTC. Full variable domain (outside the CDR3, taken from reference TRBV7-9 and TRBJ1-2): DTGVSQNPRHKITKRGQNVTFRCDPISEHNRLYWYRQTLGQGPEFLTYFQNEAQLEKSRLLSDRFSAERPKGSFSTLEIQRTEQGDSAMYLCASSIGTGPNYGYTFGSGTRLTVV.

This chain joins TRBV7-2 and TRBJ2-3; 7 nucleotides match TRBD1. The germline CDR1 and CDR2 sequences are SGHTA and FQGNSA. The CDR3 consists of 14 residues. V was clipped by 5 bases and J by 0 bases; unmatched bases: 2. The CDR3 region has the DNA TGTGCCAGCAGCCGGGACAGTAGCACAGATACGCAGTATTTT. Translated: CASSRDSSTDTQYF.